The 8 T cell receptor beta chains presented below share a single source sample, sequenced in a study of shared clonotypes between healthy human individuals. Profiled with immunoSEQ multiplex PCR; TCRdb holds only in-frame clones, not every one. The sample comprises approximately 2.5 million clones, more than 85% of which are singletons, and about 0.39% rests with the top ten. Material for sequencing was naive CD4+ T cells from PBMCs. As for subset: CD45RA+ positively selected. Receptor source: a man aged 18 to 29 in good health. Some clones in this sample may be carry-over from other donors' samples.

The chain combines TRBV2 with TRBJ1-5; D uncertain. V was clipped by 2 bases and J by 1 base, with 9 bases between them. The germline CDR1 and CDR2 sequences are SNHLY and FYNNEI. The CDR3 has 15 amino acids. The CDR3 nucleotides are TGTGCCAGCAGTGAATGGTTAGCGAGCAATCAGCCCCAGCATTTT. Translating it yields CASSEWLASNQPQHF.

The chain has TRBV28 and TRBJ2-7; TRBD1 agrees at 9 bases. From germline, CDR1 is MDHEN and CDR2 SYDVKM. This CDR3 spans 15 amino acids. After removal of 7 bases from V and 5 bases from J, the junction contained 12 bases not matched to a gene. CDR3 nucleotides: TGTGCCAGCATCCCGGCGGGGACAGGGAACCACGAGCAGTACTTC. As protein: CASIPAGTGNHEQYF.

As concerns this clone: Other nucleotide sequences from this sample produce the same CDR3. The chain uses TRBV20-1 and TRBJ2-5; D ambiguous. V lost 6 bases and J lost 5, with 7 bases in between. In germline, CDR1 is DFQATT, CDR2 SNEGSKA (reference sequence). CDR3 length equals 10 residues. CDR3 DNA sequence: TGCAGTGCCTTGGAGGAGACCCAGTACTTC. Translation gives CSALEETQYF.

The gene calls are TRBV5-6 and TRBJ2-7, with D hard to call. Trimming left V 2 bases short and J 2 bases short, with 14 bases between. The CDR3 is 15 residues long. Germline lookup yields CDR1 SGHDT and CDR2 YYEEEE. The CDR3 protein is CASSLRQTLAYEQYF. CDR3 bases: TGTGCCAGCAGCTTAAGGCAGACGCTAGCCTACGAGCAGTACTTC.

The V gene is TRBV7-2, the J gene TRBJ2-7, with D unresolved. V was clipped by 0 bases and J by 6 bases, with 12 bases between them. Germline CDR1 and CDR2: SGHTA and FQGNSA. The CDR3 loop spans 14 amino acids. CDR3 loop: CASSLARPGGEQYF. As DNA, the CDR3 is TGTGCCAGCAGCTTAGCCCGGCCGGGTGGCGAGCAGTACTTC. Combining the CDR3 with reference TRBV7-2 and TRBJ2-7 gives the whole variable domain GAGVSQSPSNKVTEKGKDVELRCDPISGHTALYWYRQSLGQGLEFLIYFQGNSAPDKSGLPSDRFSAERTGGSVSTLTIQRTQQEDSAVYLCASSLARPGGEQYFGPGTRLTVT.

V gene TRBV4-3 combines with J gene TRBJ2-3, with TRBD2 matching over 7 bases. CDR3 length: 20 residues. V was pared by 0 bases and J by 0 bases, with 15 bases of the junction left unmatched. The V gene's germline CDR1 is LGHNA and CDR2 YSLEER. The CDR3 sequence: CASSQEVARASGSSTDTQYF. The CDR3 DNA sequence: TGCGCCAGCAGCCAAGAGGTTGCGCGGGCTAGCGGCTCTAGCACAGATACGCAGTATTTT.

This sequence joins TRBV5-1 and TRBJ2-5, with 11 bases fitting TRBD2. The junction had 6 bases not matched to a gene; V was cut back by 0 bases and J by 5 bases. The CDR3 runs 16 residues. Germline CDR1 and CDR2: SGHRS and YFSETQ. CDR3 in amino acids: CASSLVIAGGQETQYF. CDR3 in DNA: TGCGCCAGCAGCTTGGTAATAGCGGGAGGGCAGGAGACCCAGTACTTC.

The rearrangement uses TRBV20-1 and TRBJ2-1, with D hard to call. Germline CDR1 is DFQATT and CDR2 is SNEGSKA (reference sequence). The V gene lost 8 bases and the J gene lost 6 bases, with 11 bases spanning the gap. The CDR3 is made up of 11 amino acids. The CDR3 DNA reads as TGCAGTCCCTTTTGGGTCAATGAGCAGTTCTTC. It encodes CSPFWVNEQFF.